The 29 T cell receptor beta chains below all came from one sample that was sequenced in a study of cytomegalovirus exposure and HLA in healthy donors. Both 60 Vbeta primers and 13 Jbeta primers went into the PCR. Measured with immunoSEQ multiplex PCR; TCRdb has only the in-frame clones, and not every one. The top ten hold 1.5% to 2% of the sample, which has some 200,000 clones, roughly four fifths seen once. The sequenced sample consisted of PBMCs. The receptors here all came from a man aged 50 to 60 in good health and CMV-seronegative.

This chain uses TRBV27 with TRBJ2-7; 14 bases are shared with TRBD2. The CDR3 runs to 17 residues. Germline V gene data show CDR1 as MNHEY and CDR2 as SMNVEV (reference sequence). With V trimmed by 6 bases and J by 2 bases, 9 bases remained unmatched. This CDR3 is CASSQGLAGGQAYEQYF. Here the CDR3 DNA reads TGTGCCAGCAGCCAAGGACTAGCGGGAGGTCAGGCCTACGAGCAGTACTTC.

This clone was recorded a few times. The same CDR3 also results from other DNA sequences found in this sample. The genes are TRBV7-2 and TRBJ2-7, with 10 bases fitting TRBD2. The V gene end was trimmed by 1 base and the J gene end by 4 bases; junction bases not matched to a gene: 1. Germline assignment: CDR1 SGHTA and CDR2 FQGNSA. CDR3 length: 14 amino acids. This CDR3 is CASSLGLAGYEQYF. The CDR3 DNA sequence: TGTGCCAGCAGCTTAGGACTAGCGGGTTACGAGCAGTACTTC.

This clone was seen a few times. The chain employs TRBV19 and TRBJ1-5; possibly TRBD1 for D (5 bases). The CDR3 runs 14 residues. V lost 7 bases to trimming and J lost 4 bases, with 14 bases between them. The germline V gene has CDR1 LNHDA and CDR2 SQIVND (reference sequence). The CDR3 bases are TGTGCCAGTACCCTGGGGGGGGGAAATCAGCCCCAGCATTTT. Protein sequence: CASTLGGGNQPQHF.

This chain links TRBV7-9 with TRBJ2-1, with 9 bases identical to TRBD2. J gave up 5 bases and V 5 bases, and 7 bases lay outside the gene matches. The CDR3 totals 15 residues. Germline V gene data show CDR1 as SEHNR and CDR2 as FQNEAQ (reference sequence). The CDR3 nucleotides are TGTGCCAGCAGCCCCGAGCGGGAGGTTGACAATGAGCAGTTCTTC. Translation gives CASSPEREVDNEQFF.

This clone was counted once. The chain uses TRBV19 and TRBJ1-1; D may be TRBD1 (6 bases). This CDR3 spans 17 amino acids. Trimming stripped 7 bases from V and 1 base from J, with 22 bases between. Germline V gene lookup returns CDR1 LNHDA and CDR2 SQIVND (reference sequence). The CDR3 loop reads CASTPLGGRGRNTEAFF. Written as DNA, the CDR3 is TGTGCCAGTACGCCTTTGGGGGGGCGCGGAAGGAACACTGAAGCTTTCTTT.

Remarks on this clone: The junction differs from germline at one of its ends, possibly a read error. J is TRBJ2-5 and V is TRBV7-7; weak D call: TRBD1 (8 bases). The CDR3 contains 17 residues. The germline gives CDR1 SSHAT, CDR2 FNYEAQ (reference sequence). For the CDR3, the DNA is TGTGCTAGCAGCCCACCCGGACAGGGACTAATTCAAGAGACCCAGTACTTC. Its translation is CASSPPGQGLIQETQYF.

The gene calls are TRBV7-9 and TRBJ1-5; D gene ambiguous. Trimming pared 1 base from V and 0 bases from J, leaving 10 bases between. The germline V gene encodes CDR1 SEHNR and CDR2 FQNEAQ (reference sequence). The CDR3 spans 16 residues. The DNA for the CDR3 is TGTGCCAGCAGCTTAGGCGACACCTATAGCAATCAGCCCCAGCATTTT. Translated, it gives CASSLGDTYSNQPQHF.

The gene calls are TRBV9 and TRBJ2-2; D call uncertain. Germline CDR1 SGDLS, CDR2 YYNGEE. CDR3 length: 14 residues. Trimming pared 4 bases from V and 3 bases from J, leaving 10 bases between. DNA for the CDR3: TGTGCCAGCAGCCTTTCAGTGGACACCGGGGAGCTGTTTTTT. It specifies CASSLSVDTGELFF.

This clone was counted between two and nine times. The J gene is TRBJ1-4, the V gene TRBV7-9; 8 bases line up with TRBD1. The CDR3 length is 19 residues. Germline lookup yields CDR1 SEHNR and CDR2 FQNEAQ (reference sequence). Unmatched junction bases numbered 10, after V lost 1 base and J lost 0 bases. In DNA form, the CDR3 reads TGTGCCAGCAGCTTAGGACTGACAGGGGATTGGGCAACTAATGAAAAACTGTTTTTT. Its translation: CASSLGLTGDWATNEKLFF.

The genes are TRBV28 and TRBJ2-5; TRBD2 aligns across 13 bases. The CDR3 totals 15 residues. Looked up from germline, CDR1 is MDHEN and CDR2 is SYDVKM. V trimming: 3 bases; J trimming: 4 bases; junction bases outside the gene matches: 2. Written as DNA, the CDR3 is TGTGCCAGCAGTTTTCGACTAGCGGGAGGAGAGACCCAGTACTTC. Amino acids: CASSFRLAGGETQYF.

The chain joins TRBV6-6 to TRBJ2-7; TRBD1 might be the D (6 bases). The CDR3 is made up of 15 amino acids. Trimming cost V 6 bases and J 0 bases, with 15 bases left between them. CDR1 MNHNY and CDR2 SVGAGI come from the germline V gene (reference sequence). The CDR3 sequence: CASRTGTSNSYEQYF. The CDR3, as DNA: TGTGCCAGCAGGACCGGGACATCCAACTCCTACGAGCAGTACTTC.

The chain combines TRBV4-2 with TRBJ1-1; D ambiguous. The CDR3 runs to 15 residues. V was cut by 0 bases and J by 8 bases, with 16 bases left in between. The germline gives CDR1 LGHNA, CDR2 YNFKEQ. This CDR3 is CASSQEPTDPQEAFF. Here the CDR3 DNA reads TGTGCCAGCAGCCAAGAGCCCACCGACCCACAGGAAGCTTTCTTT.

The chain combines TRBV7-2 with TRBJ2-1; 7 bases are shared with TRBD1. Germline V gives CDR1 SGHTA, CDR2 FQGNSA. The CDR3 consists of 12 residues. V lost 5 bases and J lost 8; bases outside the gene matches: 3. In nucleotides, the CDR3 is TGTGCCAGCAGCCCCAGGGGGTATGAGCAGTTCTTC. Protein sequence: CASSPRGYEQFF.

The J gene is TRBJ2-1, the V gene TRBV28, with 9 positions matching TRBD2. The V gene end was trimmed by 4 bases and the J gene end by 0 bases; junction bases not matched to a gene: 10. CDR1 is MDHEN and CDR2 is SYDVKM in the germline V gene. The CDR3 covers 18 residues. CDR3 bases: TGTGCCAGCAGTTCTCCGGGACTAGCTAAACGCTCCTACAATGAGCAGTTCTTC. Protein product: CASSSPGLAKRSYNEQFF. The full variable domain, its missing parts supplied by reference TRBV28 and TRBJ2-1, is DVKVTQSSRYLVKRTGEKVFLECVQDMDHENMFWYRQDPGLGLRLIYFSYDVKMKEKGDIPEGYSVSREKKERFSLILESASTNQTSMYLCASSSPGLAKRSYNEQFFGPGTRLTVL.

This chain joins TRBV27 and TRBJ1-4; TRBD1 is a possible D gene (6 bases). Trimming took off 6 bases at V and 7 bases at J, with 18 bases between the two ends. Per the germline V gene, CDR1 is MNHEY and CDR2 is SMNVEV (reference sequence). The CDR3 extends over 15 amino acids. The CDR3 nucleotides read TGTGCCAGCAGAAACCTCGGGGGGCTGGGTGAAAAACTGTTTTTT. Its protein is CASRNLGGLGEKLFF.

The chain couples TRBV2 to TRBJ2-5; tentatively, D is TRBD2 (5 bases). The CDR3 is made up of 11 amino acids. Per germline, CDR1 SNHLY and CDR2 FYNNEI. With 6 bases removed from V and 7 bases from J, the gap between germline ends came to 9 bases. This CDR3 reads CASSMSGTQYF. CDR3 in DNA: TGTGCCAGCAGCATGAGCGGGACCCAGTACTTC. Drawing the rest from reference TRBV2 and TRBJ2-5, the complete variable domain is EPEVTQTPSHQVTQMGQEVILRCVPISNHLYFYWYRQILGQKVEFLVSFYNNEISEKSEIFDDQFSVERPDGSNFTLKIRSTKLEDSAMYFCASSMSGTQYFGPGTRLLVL.

The genes are TRBV5-1 and TRBJ2-1; D might be TRBD2 (6 bases). The CDR3 runs 15 residues. V was shortened by 4 bases and J by 4 bases, with 15 bases between the two germline ends. Germline CDR1 and CDR2: SGHRS and YFSETQ. As DNA, the CDR3 is TGCGCCAGCAGCGGAGGGACGAGCTCTTACAATGAGCAGTTCTTC. Its translation is CASSGGTSSYNEQFF.

The rearrangement joins TRBV6-5 to TRBJ2-1, with 9 bases fitting TRBD1. Germline V lookup: CDR1 MNHEY, CDR2 SVGAGI. The CDR3 runs 15 residues. With V trimmed by 4 bases and J by 7 bases, 8 bases remained unmatched. The CDR3: CASSFGQGIYNEQFF. CDR3 nucleotides: TGTGCCAGCAGTTTCGGACAGGGGATTTATAATGAGCAGTTCTTC.

The chain joins TRBV21-1 to TRBJ2-3; the table's D call of TRBD2 was not tested on the DNA. TRBV21-1 is listed as a pseudogene. The CDR3 totals 11 residues. Here the CDR3 DNA reads TGTGCCAGCAGCACCGCCGGTACGCAGTATTTT. Residues: CASSTAGTQYF.

The chain combines TRBV18 with TRBJ1-4; 7 bases are shared with TRBD1. J gave up 0 bases and V 6 bases, and 1 base lay outside the gene matches. Germline V CDR1 and CDR2: KGHSH, LQKENI. The CDR3 runs 14 residues. The CDR3 DNA sequence: TGTGCCAGCTCCGGGACAGCAACTAATGAAAAACTGTTTTTT. It is translated as CASSGTATNEKLFF.

This clone was observed a handful of times. V is TRBV4-2 and J is TRBJ1-1; TRBD1 matches at 10 bases. This CDR3 comprises 16 residues. Trimming cost V 0 bases and J 4 bases; bases outside gene matches: 5. Per germline, CDR1 LGHNA and CDR2 YNFKEQ. The CDR3 region is CASSQDLGQGTTEAFF. The CDR3 DNA reads as TGTGCCAGCAGCCAAGACCTGGGACAGGGGACCACTGAAGCTTTCTTT.

The rearrangement joins TRBV18 to TRBJ1-4; 8 bases are shared with TRBD1. The junction had 8 bases not matched to a gene; V was cut back by 3 bases and J by 5 bases. CDR1 and CDR2 from the germline V gene are KGHSH and LQKENI. The CDR3 sequence is 16 residues long. In DNA, the CDR3 is TGTGCCAGCTCACCGAGGGACAGGTCGGGGAATGAAAAACTGTTTTTT. Translating it yields CASSPRDRSGNEKLFF.

The V gene is TRBV29-1, the J gene TRBJ2-7; 9 bases align to TRBD1. CDR1 SQVTM and CDR2 ANQGSEA come from the germline V gene. V was clipped by 4 bases and J by 7 bases; unmatched bases: 11. This CDR3 has 14 amino acids. DNA of the CDR3: TGCAGCGTTGCCCAGGGGACAGGGCCTACGGAGCAGTACTTC. Its protein is CSVAQGTGPTEQYF.

This chain uses TRBV25-1 with TRBJ2-7; TRBD1 is a possible D gene (6 bases). Trimming removed 1 base at V and 5 bases at J, with 15 bases between. The CDR3 has 15 residues. Germline CDR1 reads MGHDK; CDR2 reads SYGVNS. CDR3: CASSESGQGIHEQYF. In nucleotides, the CDR3 is TGTGCCAGCAGTGAATCGGGCCAGGGGATCCACGAGCAGTACTTC.

This clone was detected once. The chain joins TRBV19 to TRBJ2-3; 7 positions match TRBD2. CDR3 length: 16 residues. Looked up from germline, CDR1 is LNHDA and CDR2 is SQIVND (reference sequence). V was clipped by 7 bases and J by 1 base; unmatched bases: 11. Here the CDR3 DNA reads TGTGCCAGTATGATGGGAGGGATGTCCGGCACAGATACGCAGTATTTT. Encoded protein: CASMMGGMSGTDTQYF.

This clone occurred once. The rearrangement links TRBV7-2 to TRBJ1-5; 7 bases are a match to TRBD1. V lost 5 bases to trimming and J lost 3 bases; unmatched junction nucleotides: 7. Per the germline V gene, CDR1 is SGHTA and CDR2 is FQGNSA. CDR3 length: 15 residues. CDR3 sequence: CASSRLTGSNQPQHF. The CDR3 coding sequence is TGTGCCAGCAGCCGGCTGACAGGGTCCAATCAGCCCCAGCATTTT.

The chain is built from TRBV19 and TRBJ2-1, with 12 positions matching TRBD2. Germline V gene data show CDR1 as LNHDA and CDR2 as SQIVND (reference sequence). Unmatched junction bases numbered 5, after V lost 5 bases and J lost 3 bases. This CDR3 spans 16 amino acids. The CDR3 nucleotides are TGTGCCAGTAGTGTACTAGCGGGGGGTTTCTACAATGAGCAGTTCTTC. It is translated as CASSVLAGGFYNEQFF.

This clone was observed once. The chain is built from TRBV5-4 and TRBJ2-2, with D possibly matching TRBD2 (6 bases). Germline V gene data show CDR1 as SGHNT and CDR2 as YYREEE (reference sequence). The germline V and J ends were trimmed by 0 bases and 6 bases, with 12 bases remaining between them. The CDR3 loop spans 15 amino acids. CDR3 amino acids: CASSLGRGNPGELFF. The CDR3 DNA is TGTGCCAGCAGCTTGGGTCGCGGGAATCCCGGGGAGCTGTTTTTT.

This rearrangement joins TRBV19 to TRBJ1-4; D is ambiguous. V lost 6 bases and J lost 8, with 13 bases in between. Germline loops: CDR1 LNHDA, CDR2 SQIVND (reference sequence). CDR3 length equals 13 residues. CDR3 nucleotides: TGTGCCAGTAGGGTGAGGGAGAAAGAAAAACTGTTTTTT. This encodes CASRVREKEKLFF.